This is a list of T cell receptor beta chains from one sample in a study of regulatory dendritic cells for organ transplantation. Clones were read by immunoSEQ multiplex PCR, and TCRdb kept only the in-frame ones, dropping some. The sample shows 26,000 or so clones, around 84% of them seen only once. Sequences were obtained from naive CD4+ T cells from blood. The receptors shown here come from a human donor in good health. Both conserved end residues are part of each CDR3. A D gene is named only where the DNA matches it firmly. Expanded clones are given a class, and other clones once, few, many or no size at all.

TRBJ1-1	NA	NA	TRBV2	13	TGTGCCAGCAGCGAACAGGTTAACACTGAAGCTTTCTTT	CASSEQVNTEAFF
TRBJ1-1	NA	few	TRBV6-5	14	TGTGCCAGCAGTGCCGGGGAGGGCAGGGCTGAAGCTTTCTTT	CASSAGEGRAEAFF
TRBJ2-4	TRBD1	NA	TRBV5-6	15	TGTGCCAGCAGCAACCGACAGGGGGCTAGAAACATTCAGTACTTC	CASSNRQGARNIQYF
TRBJ1-2	NA	NA	TRBV6-1	11	TGTGCCAGCAGTACAGGGAATGGCTACACCTTC	CASSTGNGYTF
TRBJ2-2	TRBD2	few	TRBV4-2	17	TGTGCCAGCAGCCCGACTAGCGGGGGGCCGGGCACCGGGGAGCTGTTTTTT	CASSPTSGGPGTGELFF
TRBJ2-3	TRBD2	NA	TRBV5-1	19	TGCGCCAGCAGCCCGGGACTAGCGGGGGGGCAGGTGAACACAGATACGCAGTATTTT	CASSPGLAGGQVNTDTQYF
TRBJ2-4	TRBD1	NA	TRBV18	15	TGTGCCAGCTCACCCGGACAGGCCCAGGGAAACATTCAGTACTTC	CASSPGQAQGNIQYF
TRBJ1-2	NA	NA	TRBV5-6	15	TGTGCCAGCAGCTCCCTTCTAAGTGAGCCGGGTGGCTACACCTTC	CASSSLLSEPGGYTF
TRBJ1-1	TRBD1	NA	TRBV5-6	15	TGTGCCAGCAGCTCAGTGGGACAGGGGAACACTGAAGCTTTCTTT	CASSSVGQGNTEAFF
TRBJ2-3	NA	NA	TRBV10-3	14	TGTGCCGCAACCATCACTAGTACTGCAGATACGCAGTATTTT	CAATITSTADTQYF
TRBJ2-5	TRBD1	NA	TRBV5-1	15	TGCGCCAGCAGCACCCTCGAGACAGGGGAGGAGACCCAGTACTTC	CASSTLETGEETQYF
TRBJ2-7	TRBD2	NA	TRBV5-1	13	TGCGCCAGCAGTAGCGGGGGAACCTACGAGCAGTACTTC	CASSSGGTYEQYF
TRBJ2-7	TRBD1	NA	TRBV5-1	17	TGCGCCAGCAGCTCGCTGGGGTGGGGACAGGCCTCCTACGAGCAGTACTTC	CASSSLGWGQASYEQYF
TRBJ1-2	NA	NA	TRBV9	14	TGTGCCAGCAGCGTTTCAAGCAGGCCCTATGGCTACACCTTC	CASSVSSRPYGYTF
TRBJ1-2	NA	NA	TRBV2	12	TGTGCCAGCAGTGAAACAGGCTATGGCTACACCTTC	CASSETGYGYTF
TRBJ2-3	NA	NA	TRBV5-5	12	TGTGCCAGCAGCTTGCCGGCAGATACGCAGTATTTT	CASSLPADTQYF
TRBJ2-2	TRBD1	NA	TRBV4-1	16	TGCGCCAGCAGCCAAAAGCGACAGGGTGTTACCGGGGAGCTGTTTTTT	CASSQKRQGVTGELFF
TRBJ1-2	NA	NA	TRBV5-1	16	TGCGCCAGCAGCCGAGATACCAACGTCGGTAACTATGGCTACACCTTC	CASSRDTNVGNYGYTF
TRBJ1-2	NA	NA	TRBV4-1	15	TGCGCCAGCAGCCTCGGACTTAATAGGAACTATGGCTACACCTTC	CASSLGLNRNYGYTF
TRBJ2-3	NA	NA	TRBV2	13	TGTGCCAGCACTGGACTTATGGGAGATACGCAGTATTTT	CASTGLMGDTQYF
TRBJ2-3	NA	NA	TRBV7-2	15	TGTGCCAGCAGCCCAAGGACAGCTAGCACAGATACGCAGTATTTT	CASSPRTASTDTQYF
TRBJ1-5	TRBD1	NA	TRBV10-3	16	TGTGCCATCAGTGCGGGACAGGGGATTGAATCTCAGCCCCAGCATTTT	CAISAGQGIESQPQHF
TRBJ2-1	TRBD2	NA	TRBV6-4	19	TGTGCCAGCAGTGTCCCTGGGACTAGCGGACCCCGCTCCTACAATGAGCAGTTCTTC	CASSVPGTSGPRSYNEQFF